Sequencing of this T cell receptor (beta chain) was carried out in a study of blood T cell repertoires in COVID-19. CDR3 length: 15 residues. With 4 bases clipped from V and 1 base from J, the junction kept 6 bases outside the gene matches. Germline loops: CDR1 SQVTM, CDR2 ANQGSEA. The repertoire was sequenced with immunoSEQ multiplex PCR; TCRdb's copy has only in-frame clones and lacks some. This sample yields about 160,000 clones, of which 85% are seen a single time; over 5% belongs to the top ten. The specimen sequenced was peripheral blood. The chain links TRBV29-1 to TRBJ2-3; 9 bases align to TRBD1. This clonotype originated in a woman aged 50 to 60 with COVID-19, enrolled during active disease. CDR3 amino acids: CSVVGTGKGTDTQYF. As DNA, the CDR3 is TGCAGCGTTGTTGGGACAGGGAAAGGCACAGATACGCAGTATTTT.